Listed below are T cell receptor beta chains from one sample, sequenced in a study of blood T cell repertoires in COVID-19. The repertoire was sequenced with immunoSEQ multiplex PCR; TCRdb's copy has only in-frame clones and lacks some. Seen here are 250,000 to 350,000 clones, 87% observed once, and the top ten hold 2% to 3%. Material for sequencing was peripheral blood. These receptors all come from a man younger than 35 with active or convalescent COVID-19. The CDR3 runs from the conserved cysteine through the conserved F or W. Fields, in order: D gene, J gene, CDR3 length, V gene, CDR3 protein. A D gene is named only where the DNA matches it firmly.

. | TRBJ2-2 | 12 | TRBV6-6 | CASSFHREELFF
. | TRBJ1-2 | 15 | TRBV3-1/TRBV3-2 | CASSQQRTPNYGYTF
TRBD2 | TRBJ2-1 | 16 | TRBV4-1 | CASSYPGTSGRDEQFF
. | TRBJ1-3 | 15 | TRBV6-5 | CASSYQGSSGNTIYF
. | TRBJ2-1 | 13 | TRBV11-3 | CASSPGHYNEQFF
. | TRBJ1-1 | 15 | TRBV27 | CASREGIRVNTEAFF
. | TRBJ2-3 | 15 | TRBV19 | CASSMAGTSTDTQYF
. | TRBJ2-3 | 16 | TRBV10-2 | CASSELGLSPTDTQYF
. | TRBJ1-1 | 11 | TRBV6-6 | CASRSVPEAFF
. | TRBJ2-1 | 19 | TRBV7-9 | CASSLKGRGQGLGVNEQFF
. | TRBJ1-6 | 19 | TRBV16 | CASSRQMGDSSSYNSPLHF
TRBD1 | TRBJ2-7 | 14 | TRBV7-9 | CASSLSARGYEQYF
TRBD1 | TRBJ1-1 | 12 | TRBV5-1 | CASSQGTAEAFF
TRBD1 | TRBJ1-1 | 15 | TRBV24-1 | CATSDRDSRDTEAFF
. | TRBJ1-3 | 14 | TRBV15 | CATSPLRARGTIYF
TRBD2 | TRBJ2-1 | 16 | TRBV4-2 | CASSQDRASGINEQFF
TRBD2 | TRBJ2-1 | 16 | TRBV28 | CASSFLAGSSYNEQFF
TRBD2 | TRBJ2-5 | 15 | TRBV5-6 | CASSLLAGGQETQYF
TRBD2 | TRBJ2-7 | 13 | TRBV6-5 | CATSAGATYEQYF
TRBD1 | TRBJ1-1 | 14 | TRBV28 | CASSLRQGNTEAFF
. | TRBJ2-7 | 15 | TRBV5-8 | CASTSAPTASYEQYF
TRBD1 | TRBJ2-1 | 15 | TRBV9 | CASSERDREYGEQFF
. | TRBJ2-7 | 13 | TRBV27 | CASSSLSSYEQYF
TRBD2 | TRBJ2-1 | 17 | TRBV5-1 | CASSTAGTSGRYNEQFF
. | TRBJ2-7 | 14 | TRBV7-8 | CASSLAGVRYEQYF
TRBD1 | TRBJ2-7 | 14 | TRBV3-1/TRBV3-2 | CASGRQGSSYEQYF
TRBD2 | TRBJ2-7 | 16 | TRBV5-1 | CASSLDLGRGYYEQYF
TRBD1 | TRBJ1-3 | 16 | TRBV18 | CASSPGQANSGNTIYF
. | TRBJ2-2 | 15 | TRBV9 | CASSLGGLTTGELFF
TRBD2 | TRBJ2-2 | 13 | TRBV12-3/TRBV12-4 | CASSLGGAGELFF
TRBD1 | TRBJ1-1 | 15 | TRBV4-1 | CASRARGTALTEAFF
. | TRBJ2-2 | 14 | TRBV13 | CASSPRWRSGELFF
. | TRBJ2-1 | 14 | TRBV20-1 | CSASGRPGDNEQFF
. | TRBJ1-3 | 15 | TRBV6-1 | CASSETGGGGNTIYF
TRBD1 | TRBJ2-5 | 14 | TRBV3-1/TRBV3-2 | CASSPRDREETQYF
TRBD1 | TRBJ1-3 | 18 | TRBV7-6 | CASSSTRTGSPSGNTIYF
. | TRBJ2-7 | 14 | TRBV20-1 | CSASIPGLKGEQYF
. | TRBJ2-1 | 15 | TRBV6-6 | CASSYVRDLNNEQFF
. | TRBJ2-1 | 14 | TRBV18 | CASSPPGRYNEQFF
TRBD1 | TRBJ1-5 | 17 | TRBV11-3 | CASSPPGQGFGNQPQHF
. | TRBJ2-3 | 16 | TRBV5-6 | CASSLISGLFTDTQYF
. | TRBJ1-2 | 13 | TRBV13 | CASRQAINYGYTF
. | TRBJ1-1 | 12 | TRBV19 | CASSTNRNEAFF
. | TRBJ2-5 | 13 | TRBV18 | CASSPRDLETQYF
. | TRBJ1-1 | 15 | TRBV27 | CASSSLVGGRAEAFF
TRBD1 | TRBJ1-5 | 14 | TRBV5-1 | CASSTGQPNQPQHF
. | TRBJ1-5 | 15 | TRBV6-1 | CASSERSAVDQPQHF
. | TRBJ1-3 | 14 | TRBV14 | CASSQVRAGNTIYF
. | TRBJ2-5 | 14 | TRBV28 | CASQRQRTQETQYF
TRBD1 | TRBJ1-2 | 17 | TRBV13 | CASSLGKDRGVDYGYTF
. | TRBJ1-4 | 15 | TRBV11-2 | CASSLSGGGDEKLFF
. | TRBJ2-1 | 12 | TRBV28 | CASSFSMNEQFF